The 9 T cell receptor beta chains below come from one sample, sequenced in a study of T cells in women clearing cervical HPV infection. The protocol was immunoSEQ multiplex PCR, while the TCRdb copy is restricted to in-frame clones and leaves out a portion. The repertoire table contains roughly 38,000 clones. Sample: blood buffy coat. These receptors were taken from a woman between 18 and 70 years old with a cervical HPV16 infection that either progressed to CIN3+ or cleared (not recorded which).

Notes on this clone: The DNA ends 3 residues before the CDR3 does, and the rest of the CDR3 is filled in from the germline J gene. V is TRBV29-1 and J is TRBJ1-1, with 7 bases fitting TRBD1. The germline gives CDR1 SQVTM, CDR2 ANQGSEA. The CDR3 runs to 11 residues. Trimming cost V 2 bases and J 6 bases; bases outside gene matches: 0. Partial CDR3 DNA: TGCAGCGTTGAACAGGGGGCTGAA. It translates to CSVEQGAE. The full CDR3 reads CSVEQGAEAFF.

On this clone: The missing CDR3 end, 3 residues past where the read stops, is filled in from the germline J gene. The J gene is TRBJ2-5, the V gene TRBV7-3; 10 positions agree with TRBD1. Germline values: CDR1 SGHTA, CDR2 FQGTGA. The CDR3 is 15 residues long. CDR3 loop: CASSGRTGGIDTQYF. Partial CDR3 DNA: TGTGCCAGCAGCGGGAGGACAGGGGGGATAGATACC.

As concerns this clone: The read comes to an end 3 residues before the CDR3 does, leaving the germline J gene to fill in the end. The chain uses TRBV30 and TRBJ1-1, with a possible D match to TRBD1 (5 bases). Per germline, CDR1 GTSNPN and CDR2 SVGIG (reference sequence). This CDR3 is built from 15 residues. Deletions cut 4 bases from V and 1 base from J, with 16 bases between. CDR3 in amino acids: CAWMARGQWNTEAFF. CDR3 bases read: TGTGCCTGGATGGCGAGGGGCCAGTGGAACACTGAA.

With respect to this clone: The CDR3 is cut off 3 residues early in the read; its end comes from the germline J gene. V usage is TRBV10-3 and J usage is TRBJ2-3; D perhaps matches TRBD2 (6 bases). Deletions cut 4 bases from V and 0 bases from J, with 11 bases between. Per the germline V gene, CDR1 is ENHRY and CDR2 is SYGVKD. This CDR3 has 15 residues. The CDR3 spells CAISGGGTSTDTQYF. The CDR3 bases that were read are TGTGCCATCAGTGGTGGGGGGACTAGCACAGATACG.

Note on this clone: Read sequence stops 3 residues before the CDR3 end, and the germline J gene provides the missing end. The rearrangement uses TRBV2 and TRBJ1-2; no firm D call. The CDR3 is 17 amino acids. Germline lookup yields CDR1 SNHLY and CDR2 FYNNEI. CDR3 in amino acids: CASSVNSGDYGTDTYTF. The CDR3 DNA, read in part, is TGTGCCAGCAGTGTGAATAGCGGGGATTATGGCACAGATACC. Using reference TRBV2 and TRBJ1-2 for the parts outside the CDR3, the full variable domain is EPEVTQTPSHQVTQMGQEVILRCVPISNHLYFYWYRQILGQKVEFLVSFYNNEISEKSEIFDDQFSVERPDGSNFTLKIRSTKLEDSAMYFCASSVNSGDYGTDTYTFGSGTRLTVV.

Details on this clone: From the germline J gene comes the end of the CDR3, since the read stops 3 residues before it. The chain carries TRBV5-1 and TRBJ2-3; weak D call: TRBD1 (6 bases). The V gene's germline CDR1 is SGHRS and CDR2 YFSETQ. The length of the CDR3 is 15 residues. This CDR3 is CASSLVAGDNQPQYF. CDR3 bases read: TGCGCCAGCAGCTTGGTGGCAGGGGACAATCAGCCG.

The covered CDR3 bases are TGTGCCAGCAGCTTCGGACAGGGTGAGACT. This encodes CASSFGQGET. The complete CDR3 sequence is CASSFGQGETQYF. This chain joins TRBV7-6 and TRBJ2-4; TRBD1 aligns across 8 bases. The sequenced fragment ends 3 residues before the CDR3 boundary, so the rest is inferred from the germline J gene. The V gene's germline CDR1 is SGHVS and CDR2 FNYEAQ. CDR3 length: 13 residues.

The part of the CDR3 DNA that was read is TGCGCCAGCAGCTTCCCGGGTACTGAAGGC. Translated, it gives CASSFPGTEG. In full, the CDR3 reads CASSFPGTEGYTF. The V and J genes are TRBV5-1 and TRBJ1-2; D gene ambiguous. The CDR3 is cut off 3 residues early in the read; its end comes from the germline J gene. The CDR3 length is 13 residues. Germline CDR1 SGHRS, CDR2 YFSETQ.

Regarding this clone: Coverage ceases 3 residues before the CDR3 finishes, and the germline J gene fills in the end. This sequence joins TRBV2 and TRBJ2-5; a weak D match, TRBD1 (6 bases). CDR1 is SNHLY and CDR2 is FYNNEI in the germline V gene. The CDR3 sequence is 15 residues long. V dropped 0 bases and J dropped 4 bases, with 12 bases sitting between them. Incomplete CDR3 DNA: TGTGCCAGCAGTGAAGCGCTTGTCAGGGGAGAGACC. Residues: CASSEALVRGET. The CDR3 in its entirety is CASSEALVRGETQYF. Full variable domain (missing parts from reference TRBV2 and TRBJ2-5): EPEVTQTPSHQVTQMGQEVILRCVPISNHLYFYWYRQILGQKVEFLVSFYNNEISEKSEIFDDQFSVERPDGSNFTLKIRSTKLEDSAMYFCASSEALVRGETQYFGPGTRLLVL.